These 9 T cell receptor beta chains were sequenced from one sample in a study of blood T cell repertoires in COVID-19. Sequencing was performed with immunoSEQ multiplex PCR; in TCRdb, only in-frame clones are kept and a portion is missing. Here the sample spans about 300,000 clones, 85% to 90% being singletons. The source material was peripheral blood. Every receptor here comes from a woman aged 25 to 45 with COVID-19, enrolled during active disease.

This clone occurred once. The chain links TRBV2 to TRBJ1-2; 9 bases fit TRBD1. CDR1 is SNHLY and CDR2 is FYNNEI in the germline V gene. The CDR3 has 14 amino acids. Germline trimming cut 7 bases from V and 3 bases from J; bases unmatched to any gene: 6. The CDR3 DNA reads TGTGCCAGCACCGGGACAGGGCTCGACTATGGCTACACCTTC. Amino acid sequence: CASTGTGLDYGYTF. The variable domain in full, completed from reference TRBV2 and TRBJ1-2, reads EPEVTQTPSHQVTQMGQEVILRCVPISNHLYFYWYRQILGQKVEFLVSFYNNEISEKSEIFDDQFSVERPDGSNFTLKIRSTKLEDSAMYFCASTGTGLDYGYTFGSGTRLTVV.

This rearrangement joins TRBV3-1 (or the pseudogene TRBV3-2) to TRBJ2-2; tentative D call: TRBD2 (6 bases). The germline gives CDR1 LGHDT, CDR2 YNNKEL (reference sequence). V dropped 7 bases and J dropped 6 bases, with 9 bases sitting between them. This CDR3 spans 12 amino acids. For the CDR3, the DNA is TGTGCCAGCACCGGGGGTTCCGGGGAGCTGTTTTTT. It translates to CASTGGSGELFF.

The chain has TRBV5-1 and TRBJ1-6; 7 positions agree with TRBD1. The CDR3 loop spans 16 amino acids. The germline V gene encodes CDR1 SGHRS and CDR2 YFSETQ. Trimming cost V 8 bases and J 10 bases; bases outside gene matches: 18. CDR3 in amino acids: CARLLGEEGARSPLHF. The CDR3, as DNA: TGCGCCAGGTTACTGGGTGAAGAGGGGGCTCGGTCACCCCTCCACTTT.

This chain uses TRBV9 with TRBJ2-3; 10 bases map to TRBD2. V dropped 1 base and J dropped 5; count of bases not matched to a gene: 7. The CDR3 consists of 16 residues. Per the germline V gene, CDR1 is SGDLS and CDR2 is YYNGEE. The CDR3 reads CASSVSSGGALDTQYF. The CDR3 DNA reads as TGTGCCAGCAGCGTATCCAGCGGGGGGGCCTTAGATACGCAGTATTTT.

The V and J genes are TRBV6-5 and TRBJ2-7, with a weak D call TRBD1 (6 bases). The ends were cut back, 6 bases at V and 6 bases at J, with 15 bases in the middle. The CDR3 loop spans 13 amino acids. The germline CDR1 and CDR2 sequences are MNHEY and SVGAGI. CDR3 residues: CASSRTGSVEQYV. The CDR3 coding sequence is TGTGCCAGCAGCCGAACAGGGTCGGTCGAGCAGTACGTC.

A single count supports this clone. V usage is TRBV19 and J usage is TRBJ1-5; possible D gene TRBD1, 6 bases. The V gene lost 0 bases and the J gene lost 0 bases, with 15 bases spanning the gap. Germline V CDR1 and CDR2: LNHDA, SQIVND (reference sequence). The CDR3 has 18 amino acids. CDR3 amino acids: CASSIEAGTLYSNQPQHF. The CDR3 nucleotides read TGTGCCAGTAGTATAGAGGCAGGGACACTTTATAGCAATCAGCCCCAGCATTTT. The whole variable domain, remainder taken from reference TRBV19 and TRBJ1-5, is DGGITQSPKYLFRKEGQNVTLSCEQNLNHDAMYWYRQDPGQGLRLIYYSQIVNDFQKGDIAEGYSVSREKKESFPLTVTSAQKNPTAFYLCASSIEAGTLYSNQPQHFGDGTRLSIL.

Turning to this clone: One end of the junction fails to match germline, which may point to a read error. V is TRBV29-1 and J is TRBJ2-2, with a possible D match to TRBD1 (6 bases). CDR1 SQVTM and CDR2 ANQGSEA come from the germline V gene. This CDR3 contains 14 residues. CDR3 DNA: TGCAGCGTTGCGAGACAGGTGAACACCAGGGAGCTGTTTTTT. Its translation: CSVARQVNTRELFF.

To note about this clone: The same CDR3 arises from other DNA sequences in this sample as well. The genes are TRBV5-1 and TRBJ1-1, with a weak D call TRBD1 (5 bases). V was cut by 5 bases and J by 1 base, with 12 bases left in between. The length of the CDR3 is 14 residues. Germline V CDR1 and CDR2: SGHRS, YFSETQ. This chain's CDR3 is CASSLQTGNTEAFF. CDR3 DNA sequence: TGCGCCAGCAGTCTCCAAACAGGGAACACTGAAGCTTTCTTT.

This chain uses TRBV7-9 with TRBJ2-7; 8 nucleotides match TRBD2. CDR3 length: 14 amino acids. CDR1 and CDR2 (germline): SEHNR, FQNEAQ (reference sequence). J gave up 11 bases and V 2 bases, and 11 bases lay outside the gene matches. The CDR3 reads CASSLNVSGGGKYF. The CDR3 bases are TGTGCCAGCAGCTTAAATGTGTCTGGCGGGGGGAAGTACTTC.